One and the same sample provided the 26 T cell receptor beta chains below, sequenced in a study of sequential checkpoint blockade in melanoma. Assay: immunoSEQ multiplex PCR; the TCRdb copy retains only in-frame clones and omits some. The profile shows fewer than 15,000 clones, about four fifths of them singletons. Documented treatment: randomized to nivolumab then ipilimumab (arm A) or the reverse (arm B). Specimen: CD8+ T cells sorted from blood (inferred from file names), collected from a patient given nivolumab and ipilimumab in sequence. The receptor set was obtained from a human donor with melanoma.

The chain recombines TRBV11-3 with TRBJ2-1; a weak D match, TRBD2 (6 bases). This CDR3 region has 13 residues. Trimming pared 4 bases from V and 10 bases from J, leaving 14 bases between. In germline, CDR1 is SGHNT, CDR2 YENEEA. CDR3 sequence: CASSSGPGGEQFF. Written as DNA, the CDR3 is TGTGCCAGCAGCTCGGGACCAGGAGGGGAGCAGTTCTTC.

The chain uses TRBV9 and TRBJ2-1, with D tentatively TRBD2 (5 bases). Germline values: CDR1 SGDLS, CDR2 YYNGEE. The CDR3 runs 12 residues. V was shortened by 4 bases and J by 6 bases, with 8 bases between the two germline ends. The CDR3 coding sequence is TGTGCCAGCAGCAGCGGTGGCAATGAGCAGTTCTTC. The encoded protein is CASSSGGNEQFF.

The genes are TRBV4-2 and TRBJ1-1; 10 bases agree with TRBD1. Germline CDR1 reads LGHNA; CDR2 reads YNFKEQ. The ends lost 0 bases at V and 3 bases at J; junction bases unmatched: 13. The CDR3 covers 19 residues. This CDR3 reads CASSQEFSGTGVLDTEAFF. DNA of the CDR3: TGTGCCAGCAGCCAAGAGTTCTCCGGGACAGGGGTCCTAGACACTGAAGCTTTCTTT.

CDR3 protein: CATYSRSARENEQYF. In DNA form, the CDR3 reads TGTGCCACCTACTCACGGTCCGCGCGGGAAAACGAGCAGTACTTC. V gene TRBV6-5 combines with J gene TRBJ2-7; D possibly corresponds to TRBD2 (6 bases). V was cut by 10 bases and J by 5 bases, with 24 bases left in between. From germline, CDR1 is MNHEY and CDR2 SVGAGI. The CDR3 spans 15 residues.

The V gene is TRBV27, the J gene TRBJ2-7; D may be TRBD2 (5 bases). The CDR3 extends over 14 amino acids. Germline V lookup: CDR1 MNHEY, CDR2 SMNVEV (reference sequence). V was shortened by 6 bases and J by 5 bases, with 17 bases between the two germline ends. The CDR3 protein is CASSTGIRAHEQYF. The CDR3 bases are TGTGCCAGCAGCACCGGGATCAGAGCTCACGAGCAGTACTTC.

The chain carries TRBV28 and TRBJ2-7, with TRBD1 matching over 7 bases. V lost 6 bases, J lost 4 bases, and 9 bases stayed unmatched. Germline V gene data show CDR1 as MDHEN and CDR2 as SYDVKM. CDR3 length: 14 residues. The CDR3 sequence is CASSPMGQLYEQYF. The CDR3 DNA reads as TGTGCCAGCAGCCCGATGGGACAGCTGTACGAGCAGTACTTC.

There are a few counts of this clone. The CDR3 DNA reads as TGTGCCATCGGGGGTGACAGGGGGAATCAGCCCCAGCATTTT. Amino acids: CAIGGDRGNQPQHF. This chain connects TRBV10-3 to TRBJ1-5; 9 bases are shared with TRBD1. The CDR3 has 14 amino acids. Looked up from germline, CDR1 is ENHRY and CDR2 is SYGVKD. Germline trimming cut 8 bases from V and 4 bases from J; bases unmatched to any gene: 6.

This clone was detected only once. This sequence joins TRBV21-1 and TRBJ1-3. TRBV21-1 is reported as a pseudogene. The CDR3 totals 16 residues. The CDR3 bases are TGTGCCAGCAGCAAAGGGGAGGGAATCTCTGGAAACACCATATATTTT. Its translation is CASSKGEGISGNTIYF.

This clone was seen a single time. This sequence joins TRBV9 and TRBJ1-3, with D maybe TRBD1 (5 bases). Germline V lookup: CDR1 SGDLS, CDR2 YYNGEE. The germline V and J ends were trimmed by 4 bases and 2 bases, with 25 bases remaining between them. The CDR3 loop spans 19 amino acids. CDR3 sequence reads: CASSQPQGPGSITGNTIYF. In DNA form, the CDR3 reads TGTGCCAGCAGCCAACCCCAGGGTCCAGGGTCTATCACTGGAAACACCATATATTTT.

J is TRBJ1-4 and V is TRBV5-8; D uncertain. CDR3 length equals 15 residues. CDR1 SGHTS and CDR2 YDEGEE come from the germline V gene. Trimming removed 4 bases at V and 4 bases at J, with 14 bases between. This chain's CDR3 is CASSLEGRFNEKLFF. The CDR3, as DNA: TGTGCCAGCAGCCTCGAGGGCAGGTTTAATGAAAAACTGTTTTTT.

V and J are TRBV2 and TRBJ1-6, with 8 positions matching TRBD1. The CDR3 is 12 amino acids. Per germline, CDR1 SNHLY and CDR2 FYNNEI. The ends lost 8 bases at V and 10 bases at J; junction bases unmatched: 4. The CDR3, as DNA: TGTGCCAGCGGACAGGGAAGCTCACCCCTCCACTTT. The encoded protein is CASGQGSSPLHF. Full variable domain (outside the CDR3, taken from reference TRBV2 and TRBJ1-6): EPEVTQTPSHQVTQMGQEVILRCVPISNHLYFYWYRQILGQKVEFLVSFYNNEISEKSEIFDDQFSVERPDGSNFTLKIRSTKLEDSAMYFCASGQGSSPLHFGNGTRLTVT.

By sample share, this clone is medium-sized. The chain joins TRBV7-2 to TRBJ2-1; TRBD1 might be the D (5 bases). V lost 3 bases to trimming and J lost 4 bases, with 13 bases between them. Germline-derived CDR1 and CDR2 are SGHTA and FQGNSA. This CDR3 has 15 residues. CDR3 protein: CASSFTRASYNEQFF. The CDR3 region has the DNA TGTGCCAGCAGCTTTACCAGGGCGTCGTACAATGAGCAGTTCTTC. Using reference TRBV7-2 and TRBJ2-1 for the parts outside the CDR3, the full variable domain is GAGVSQSPSNKVTEKGKDVELRCDPISGHTALYWYRQSLGQGLEFLIYFQGNSAPDKSGLPSDRFSAERTGGSVSTLTIQRTQQEDSAVYLCASSFTRASYNEQFFGPGTRLTVL.

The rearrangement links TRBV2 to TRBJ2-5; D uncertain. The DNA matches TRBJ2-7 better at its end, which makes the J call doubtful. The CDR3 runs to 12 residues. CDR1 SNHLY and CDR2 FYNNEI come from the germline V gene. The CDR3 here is CASNPVSYEQYF. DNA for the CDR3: TGTGCCAGCAACCCGGTGTCCTACGAGCAGTACTTC.

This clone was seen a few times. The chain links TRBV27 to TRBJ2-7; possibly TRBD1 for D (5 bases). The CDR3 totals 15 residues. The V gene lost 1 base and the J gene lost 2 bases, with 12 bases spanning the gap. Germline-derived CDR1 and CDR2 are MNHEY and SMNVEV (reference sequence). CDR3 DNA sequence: TGTGCCAGCAGTTTATTGGGGCAGGCTACCTACGAGCAGTACTTC. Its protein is CASSLLGQATYEQYF.

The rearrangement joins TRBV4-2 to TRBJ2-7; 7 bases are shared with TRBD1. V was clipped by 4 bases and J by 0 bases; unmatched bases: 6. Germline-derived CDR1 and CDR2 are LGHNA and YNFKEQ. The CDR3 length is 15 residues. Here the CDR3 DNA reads TGTGCCAGCAGCCGAACCGGGACAGACTCCTACGAGCAGTACTTC. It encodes CASSRTGTDSYEQYF.

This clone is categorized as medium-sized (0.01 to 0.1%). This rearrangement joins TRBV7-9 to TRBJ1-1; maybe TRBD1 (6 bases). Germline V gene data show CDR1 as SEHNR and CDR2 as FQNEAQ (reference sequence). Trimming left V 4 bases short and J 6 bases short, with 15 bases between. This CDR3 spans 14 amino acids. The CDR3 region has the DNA TGTGCCAGCAGCTCGGACAGCCTGAGCCCTGAAGCTTTCTTT. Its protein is CASSSDSLSPEAFF.

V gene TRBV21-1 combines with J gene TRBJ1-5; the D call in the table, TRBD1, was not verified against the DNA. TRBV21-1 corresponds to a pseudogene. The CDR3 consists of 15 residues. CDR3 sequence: CASSQQGQANQPQHF. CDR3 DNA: TGTGCCAGCAGCCAGCAGGGCCAGGCCAATCAGCCCCAGCATTTT.

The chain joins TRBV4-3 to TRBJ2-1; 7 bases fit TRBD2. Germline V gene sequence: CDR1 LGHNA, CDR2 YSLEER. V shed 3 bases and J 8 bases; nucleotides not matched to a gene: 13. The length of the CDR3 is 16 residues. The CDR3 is CASSHAYGGGGDEQFF. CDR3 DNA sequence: TGCGCCAGCAGCCACGCATATGGGGGGGGAGGGGATGAGCAGTTCTTC.

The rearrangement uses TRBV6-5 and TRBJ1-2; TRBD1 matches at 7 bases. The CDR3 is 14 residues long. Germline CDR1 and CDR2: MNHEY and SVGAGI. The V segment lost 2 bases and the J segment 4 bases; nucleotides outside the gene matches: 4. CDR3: CASSYRGLGYGYTF. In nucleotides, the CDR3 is TGTGCCAGCAGTTACAGGGGGCTAGGCTATGGCTACACCTTC.

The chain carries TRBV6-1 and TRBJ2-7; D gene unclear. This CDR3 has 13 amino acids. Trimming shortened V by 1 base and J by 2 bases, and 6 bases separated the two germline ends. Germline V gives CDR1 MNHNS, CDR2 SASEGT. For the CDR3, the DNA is TGTGCCAGCAGTGAAGGCAGGACCTACGAGCAGTACTTC. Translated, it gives CASSEGRTYEQYF.

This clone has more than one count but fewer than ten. The CDR3 loop reads CASSVQGGLGDTQYF. The CDR3 coding sequence is TGTGCCAGCAGTGTCCAGGGAGGTCTAGGGGATACGCAGTATTTT. V gene TRBV27 combines with J gene TRBJ2-3; TRBD2 might be the D (6 bases). CDR3 size: 15 residues. Germline values: CDR1 MNHEY, CDR2 SMNVEV (reference sequence). Between the trimmed V and J ends, which lost 5 bases and 6 bases, there was a span of 18 bases.

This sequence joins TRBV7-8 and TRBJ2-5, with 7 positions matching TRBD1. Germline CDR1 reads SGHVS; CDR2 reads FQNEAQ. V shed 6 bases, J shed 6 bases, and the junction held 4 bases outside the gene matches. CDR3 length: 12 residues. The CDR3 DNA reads TGTGCCAGCAGAAACAGGGGCAAGACCCAGTACTTC. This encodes CASRNRGKTQYF.

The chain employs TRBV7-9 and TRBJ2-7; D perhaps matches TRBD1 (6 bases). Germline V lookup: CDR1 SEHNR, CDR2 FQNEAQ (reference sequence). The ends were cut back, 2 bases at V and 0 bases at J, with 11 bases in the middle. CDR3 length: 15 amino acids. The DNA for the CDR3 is TGTGCCAGCAGCTTATGGGGGCCGAGCTCCTACGAGCAGTACTTC. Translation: CASSLWGPSSYEQYF.

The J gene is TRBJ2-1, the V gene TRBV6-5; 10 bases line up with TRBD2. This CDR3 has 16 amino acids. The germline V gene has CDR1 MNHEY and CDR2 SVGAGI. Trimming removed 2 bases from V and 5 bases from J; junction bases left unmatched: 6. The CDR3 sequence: CASSYGLAGANNEQFF. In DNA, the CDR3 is TGTGCCAGCAGTTACGGGCTAGCGGGGGCCAACAATGAGCAGTTCTTC.

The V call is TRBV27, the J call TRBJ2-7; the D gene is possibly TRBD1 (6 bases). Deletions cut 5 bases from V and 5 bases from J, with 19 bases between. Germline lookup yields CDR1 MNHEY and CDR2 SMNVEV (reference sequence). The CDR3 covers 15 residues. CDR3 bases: TGTGCCAGCAGTCCACGACAGGACGGGGTAGACGAGCAGTACTTC. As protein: CASSPRQDGVDEQYF.

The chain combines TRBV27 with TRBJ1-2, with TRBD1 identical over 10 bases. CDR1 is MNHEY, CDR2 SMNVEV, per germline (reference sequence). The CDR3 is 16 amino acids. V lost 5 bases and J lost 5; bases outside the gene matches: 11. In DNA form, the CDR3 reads TGTGCCAGCAGTCGATCCGGGACAGGGGATTCGTATGGCTACACCTTC. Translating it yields CASSRSGTGDSYGYTF.